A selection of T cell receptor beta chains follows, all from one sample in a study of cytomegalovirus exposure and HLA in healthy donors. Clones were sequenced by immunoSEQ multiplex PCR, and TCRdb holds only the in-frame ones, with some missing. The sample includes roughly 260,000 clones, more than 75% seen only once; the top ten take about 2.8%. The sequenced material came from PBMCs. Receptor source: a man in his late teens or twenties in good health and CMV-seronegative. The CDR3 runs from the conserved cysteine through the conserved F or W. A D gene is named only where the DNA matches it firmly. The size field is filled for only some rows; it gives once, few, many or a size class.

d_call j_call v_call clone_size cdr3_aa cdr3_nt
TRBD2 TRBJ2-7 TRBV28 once CASSSPAGGSHEQYF TGTGCCAGCAGTTCCCCAGCGGGAGGGTCCCACGAGCAGTACTTC
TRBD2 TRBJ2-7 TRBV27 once CASSLTASGTYEQYF TGTGCCAGCAGTTTAACGGCTAGCGGTACCTACGAGCAGTACTTC
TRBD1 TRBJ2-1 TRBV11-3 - CASSPRQGGDNEQFF TGTGCCAGCAGTCCCCGACAGGGTGGAGACAATGAGCAGTTCTTC
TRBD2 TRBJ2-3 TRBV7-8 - CASRFRGTSGGTTDTQYF TGTGCCAGCAGATTCCGGGGGACTAGCGGGGGGACAACCGATACGCAGTATTTT
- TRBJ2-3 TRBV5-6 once CASSFGSRADTQYF TGTGCCAGCAGCTTCGGCTCTCGGGCAGATACGCAGTATTTT
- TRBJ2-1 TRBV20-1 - CSARTSDEQFF TGCAGTGCTAGAACAAGCGATGAGCAGTTCTTC
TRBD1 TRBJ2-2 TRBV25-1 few CASSETGEDTGELFF TGTGCCAGCAGTGAAACAGGGGAAGATACCGGGGAGCTGTTTTTT
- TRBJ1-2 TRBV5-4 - CASSPMTAPANYGYTF TGTGCCAGCAGCCCTATGACAGCTCCAGCTAACTATGGCTACACCTTC
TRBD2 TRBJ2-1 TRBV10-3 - CAIRGGLAGGEEQFF TGTGCCATCAGGGGGGGACTAGCGGGAGGGGAAGAGCAGTTCTTC
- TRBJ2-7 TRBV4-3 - CASSQDLGREVEQYF TGCGCCAGCAGCCAAGATCTCGGCAGGGAGGTCGAGCAGTACTTC
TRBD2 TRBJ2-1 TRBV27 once CASSFVSSGANEQFF TGTGCCAGCAGTTTCGTGTCTAGCGGGGCCAATGAGCAGTTCTTC
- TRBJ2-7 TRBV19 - CASSISGDYEQYF TGTGCCAGTAGTATCTCAGGTGACTACGAGCAGTACTTC
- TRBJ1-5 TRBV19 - CASSIVRGGNNQPQHF TGTGCCAGTAGTATTGTCAGGGGAGGGAACAATCAGCCCCAGCATTTT
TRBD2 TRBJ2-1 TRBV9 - CASSVNEGLAGVYNEQFF TGTGCCAGCAGCGTAAACGAGGGCCTAGCGGGAGTTTATAATGAGCAGTTCTTC
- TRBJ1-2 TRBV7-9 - CASSRDTGYTF TGTGCCAGCAGCCGGGACACAGGCTACACCTTC
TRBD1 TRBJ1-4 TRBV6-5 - CASSPGQGKEKLFF TGTGCCAGCAGCCCGGGACAGGGGAAAGAAAAACTGTTTTTT
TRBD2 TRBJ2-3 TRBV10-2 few CALKRDGSTDTQYF TGCGCCCTAAAGCGGGATGGATCGACAGATACGCAGTATTTT
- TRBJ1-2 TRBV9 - CASSVGPRDKNYGYTF TGTGCCAGCAGCGTGGGCCCCCGGGACAAGAACTATGGCTACACCTTC
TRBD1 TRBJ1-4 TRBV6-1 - CASSRDRGPKLFF TGTGCCAGCAGTAGGGACAGGGGGCCAAAACTGTTTTTT